Following are 13 T cell receptor beta chains from one sample sequenced in a study of T-cell memory formation after mild COVID-19. TCRdb fed the 5' RACE reads into MiXCR, producing one record per CDR3 protein. In the table there are approximately 350,000 distinct CDR3 sequences, 10% to 15% of which are singletons. The sample comprised PBMCs or a T cell subset sorted from them (not recorded which). The receptor source for this set is a man aged 18-30 years who had mild COVID-19 (a few samples of this study predate the infection). Cell type and time point are not known.

The rearrangement links TRBV6-6 to TRBJ1-3, with 8 bases matching TRBD1. V was clipped by 2 bases and J by 1 base; unmatched bases: 13. The germline V gene encodes CDR1 MNHNY and CDR2 SVGAGI (reference sequence). This CDR3 is built from 19 residues. DNA for the CDR3: TGTGCCAGCAGTTACCCAAAAAAAGCAGGACAGGGTTCTGGAAACACCATATATTTT. It is translated as CASSYPKKAGQGSGNTIYF.

This clonotype came up a few times. This chain connects TRBV4-1 to TRBJ2-3, with 11 bases identical to TRBD2. V dropped 4 bases and J dropped 2; count of bases not matched to a gene: 2. Germline assignment: CDR1 MGHRA and CDR2 YSYEKL. The length of the CDR3 is 15 residues. CDR3 sequence: CASSPLAGDTDTQYF. CDR3 in DNA: TGCGCCAGCAGCCCACTAGCGGGGGACACAGATACGCAGTATTTT.

This clonotype was detected only a few times. In DNA, the CDR3 is TGTGCCAGCAGCTCCGACAGGGTTTCGGTGGAGACTGAAGCTTTCTTT. Translation gives CASSSDRVSVETEAFF. This chain links TRBV7-8 with TRBJ1-1, with 7 bases that match TRBD1. The CDR3 loop spans 16 amino acids. Germline assignment: CDR1 SGHVS and CDR2 FQNEAQ. Unmatched junction bases numbered 13, after V lost 4 bases and J lost 5 bases.

Concerning this clonotype itself: One end of the junction fails to match germline, which may point to a read error. The V and J genes are TRBV6-5 and TRBJ2-7; D possibly corresponds to TRBD1 (6 bases). CDR1 MNHEY and CDR2 SVGAGI come from the germline V gene. This CDR3 is 14 amino acids long. The CDR3 protein is CASSYRDISHEQYF. The CDR3 DNA reads TGTGCCAGCAGTTACCGGGACATCTCCCACGAGCAGTACTTC.

This clonotype has only a few counts. The chain recombines TRBV11-2 with TRBJ2-3; TRBD2 matches at 10 bases. Germline lookup yields CDR1 SGHAT and CDR2 FQNNGV. The CDR3 has 17 residues. V was clipped by 4 bases and J by 0 bases; unmatched bases: 7. The CDR3 is CASSSSGGGPSTDTQYF. The DNA of the CDR3 is TGTGCCAGCAGCTCGAGCGGGGGGGGCCCTAGCACAGATACGCAGTATTTT. Full variable domain (outside the CDR3, taken from reference TRBV11-2 and TRBJ2-3): EAGVAQSPRYKIIEKRQSVAFWCNPISGHATLYWYQQILGQGPKLLIQFQNNGVVDDSQLPKDRFSAERLKGVDSTLKIQPAKLEDSAVYLCASSSSGGGPSTDTQYFGPGTRLTVL.

This clonotype has just a few counts. The rearrangement joins TRBV7-2 to TRBJ2-1; 12 bases line up with TRBD2. Germline V CDR1 and CDR2: SGHTA, FQGNSA. V dropped 3 bases and J dropped 5; count of bases not matched to a gene: 8. This CDR3 region has 17 residues. CDR3 residues: CASSLSGTSGPNNEQFF. CDR3 DNA: TGTGCCAGCAGCTTGTCCGGGACTAGCGGGCCCAACAATGAGCAGTTCTTC.

There are a few counts of this clonotype. The chain is built from TRBV7-9 and TRBJ1-4, with D tentatively TRBD1 (6 bases). Germline assignment: CDR1 SEHNR and CDR2 FQNEAQ (reference sequence). V dropped 3 bases and J dropped 4 bases, with 12 bases sitting between them. The CDR3 extends over 15 amino acids. Here the CDR3 DNA reads TGTGCCAGCAGCTTCCCTGAGGGGGGTAATGAAAAACTGTTTTTT. Protein: CASSFPEGGNEKLFF. Full variable domain (remainder filled in from reference TRBV7-9 and TRBJ1-4): DTGVSQNPRHKITKRGQNVTFRCDPISEHNRLYWYRQTLGQGPEFLTYFQNEAQLEKSRLLSDRFSAERPKGSFSTLEIQRTEQGDSAMYLCASSFPEGGNEKLFFGSGTQLSVL.

The chain is built from TRBV18 and TRBJ2-1; a possible D gene is TRBD1 (5 bases). V lost 0 bases and J 6 bases, leaving 15 bases between the germline ends. CDR1 KGHSH and CDR2 LQKENI come from the germline V gene. CDR3 length: 16 residues. The CDR3 DNA reads as TGTGCCAGCTCACCACCGGTAGGGGTAAGATCCAATGAGCAGTTCTTC. Its protein product is CASSPPVGVRSNEQFF.

The gene calls are TRBV29-1 and TRBJ2-2; maybe TRBD1 (5 bases). V was clipped by 4 bases and J by 14 bases, with 14 bases between them. Germline loops: CDR1 SQVTM, CDR2 ANQGSEA. The CDR3 length is 11 residues. The CDR3 region is CSVGLRGRLFF. CDR3 bases: TGCAGCGTTGGGTTAAGGGGCCGTCTGTTTTTT.

The table lists this clonotype with a few counts. This chain joins TRBV3-1 and TRBJ2-3; D uncertain. The CDR3 runs 13 residues. Germline loops: CDR1 LGHDT, CDR2 YNNKEL (reference sequence). V was pared by 0 bases and J by 4 bases, with 5 bases between. Written as DNA, the CDR3 is TGTGCCAGCAGCCAAGATGATCCAGATACGCAGTATTTT. Translation: CASSQDDPDTQYF.

This clonotype appeared a few times. This chain uses TRBV12-3 or TRBV12-4 with TRBJ2-3; D might be TRBD2 (6 bases). V lost 6 bases, J lost 8 bases, and 15 bases lay in between. This CDR3 region has 13 residues. The CDR3 region is CASSLTSGGTQYF. Written as DNA, the CDR3 is TGTGCCAGCAGCCTAACCTCCGGGGGTACGCAGTATTTT.

This clonotype was seen ten or more times. The V call is TRBV6-6, the J call TRBJ2-1; TRBD2 matches 11 bases. This CDR3 region has 16 residues. Losses at the gene ends were 4 bases for V and 4 bases for J; bases not matched to a gene: 6. The V gene's germline CDR1 is MNHNY and CDR2 SVGAGI (reference sequence). Written as DNA, the CDR3 is TGTGCCAGCAGTTTAGCGGGGGGGCTGAGGTACAATGAGCAGTTCTTC. Translation gives CASSLAGGLRYNEQFF.

This clonotype was observed a few times. The chain combines TRBV29-1 with TRBJ2-1, with 7 positions matching TRBD1. Per the germline V gene, CDR1 is SQVTM and CDR2 is ANQGSEA. The CDR3 has 15 residues. The V gene end was trimmed by 4 bases and the J gene end by 2 bases; junction bases not matched to a gene: 8. CDR3 region: CSVGGYRGTYNEQFF. CDR3 nucleotide sequence: TGCAGCGTTGGGGGTTACAGGGGTACCTACAATGAGCAGTTCTTC.